Below, 26 T cell receptor beta chains from the same sample are listed, as sequenced in a study of technical replicates of blood from a few donors. TCRdb's copy holds only in-frame clones and misses some; the assay was immunoSEQ multiplex PCR. In the table there are 80,000 to 100,000 clones, about 92% of which are singletons. Sequencing was performed on T cells isolated from PBMCs. These receptors were taken from a human donor in good health.

This rearrangement joins TRBV18 to TRBJ2-7, with 7 nucleotides matching TRBD2. With V trimmed by 0 bases and J by 5 bases, 1 base remained unmatched. The CDR3 contains 13 residues. The germline gives CDR1 KGHSH, CDR2 LQKENI. The CDR3 coding sequence is TGTGCCAGCTCACCACCGGGAGGGGACGAGCAGTACTTC. It yields the protein CASSPPGGDEQYF. Full variable domain (outside the CDR3, taken from reference TRBV18 and TRBJ2-7): NAGVMQNPRHLVRRRGQEARLRCSPMKGHSHVYWYRQLPEEGLKFMVYLQKENIIDESGMPKERFSAEFPKEGPSILRIQQVVRGDSAAYFCASSPPGGDEQYFGPGTRLTVT.

The V and J genes are TRBV7-9 and TRBJ2-2; D uncertain. The CDR3 is 13 residues long. Germline V gene lookup returns CDR1 SEHNR and CDR2 FQNEAQ (reference sequence). The germline V and J ends were trimmed by 1 base and 7 bases, with 7 bases remaining between them. This CDR3 reads CASSLGASGELFF. The CDR3 nucleotides are TGTGCCAGCAGCTTAGGGGCGAGCGGGGAGCTGTTTTTT.

The V call is TRBV2, the J call TRBJ2-5; 8 positions match TRBD1. V shed 8 bases and J 6 bases; nucleotides not matched to a gene: 14. Germline CDR1 SNHLY, CDR2 FYNNEI. The CDR3 has 15 amino acids. This chain's CDR3 is CASSTRTGMGKTQYF. CDR3 bases: TGTGCCAGCTCAACACGGACAGGGATGGGCAAGACCCAGTACTTC.

The rearrangement uses TRBV5-1 and TRBJ2-2; 10 bases agree with TRBD2. The germline CDR1 and CDR2 sequences are SGHRS and YFSETQ. The CDR3 contains 18 residues. J lost 6 bases, V lost 0 bases, and 11 bases had no gene match. Written as DNA, the CDR3 is TGCGCCAGCAGCTTGGAAATGGGGCTAGCGGGAGATCCCGGGGAGCTGTTTTTT. Its protein product is CASSLEMGLAGDPGELFF.

V usage is TRBV9 and J usage is TRBJ2-3, with 9 bases fitting TRBD2. Germline-derived CDR1 and CDR2 are SGDLS and YYNGEE. This CDR3 has 16 amino acids. After removal of 3 bases from V and 4 bases from J, the junction contained 9 bases not matched to a gene. CDR3 protein: CASSASGGMAADTQYF. The CDR3 DNA reads TGTGCCAGCAGCGCCAGCGGGGGGATGGCGGCAGATACGCAGTATTTT.

The chain employs TRBV6-6 and TRBJ2-4, with D maybe TRBD2 (6 bases). Trimming left V 6 bases short and J 0 bases short, with 15 bases between. This CDR3 region has 16 residues. Germline CDR1 and CDR2: MNHNY and SVGAGI (reference sequence). CDR3 nucleotide sequence: TGTGCCAGCAGATCGGGAGCCAAGGGAGCCAAAAACATTCAGTACTTC. This sequence encodes CASRSGAKGAKNIQYF.

This sequence joins TRBV27 and TRBJ1-5; 9 bases fit TRBD1. Per germline, CDR1 MNHEY and CDR2 SMNVEV (reference sequence). The CDR3 spans 14 residues. The ends lost 5 bases at V and 6 bases at J; junction bases unmatched: 5. The CDR3 nucleotides read TGTGCCAGCAGTGTGGACAGGGGCGGTCAGCCCCAGCATTTT. Protein: CASSVDRGGQPQHF.

The genes are TRBV28 and TRBJ2-1; D might be TRBD2 (5 bases). The V and J ends lost 5 bases and 0 bases respectively, with 11 bases between them. Germline loops: CDR1 MDHEN, CDR2 SYDVKM. This CDR3 is built from 15 residues. The CDR3 nucleotides are TGTGCCAGCAGTGCGATGGGGAGCTCCTACAATGAGCAGTTCTTC. The encoded protein is CASSAMGSSYNEQFF.

As regards this clone: One junction end disagrees with the germline gene, perhaps due to a read error. This chain joins TRBV7-7 and TRBJ2-2; D remains unclear. This CDR3 has 12 amino acids. Germline CDR1 and CDR2: SSHAT and FNYEAQ (reference sequence). DNA of the CDR3: TGTGCTAGCAGGTCAAACACCGGGGAGCTGTTTTTT. Protein sequence: CASRSNTGELFF.

The J gene is TRBJ2-2, the V gene TRBV9, with a tentative D call TRBD1 (6 bases). Germline CDR1 SGDLS, CDR2 YYNGEE. The CDR3 has 17 residues. Trimming pared 4 bases from V and 2 bases from J, leaving 18 bases between. The CDR3 reads CASSRPIRGHNTGELFF. CDR3 coding DNA: TGTGCCAGCAGCCGACCTATCAGGGGTCATAACACCGGGGAGCTGTTTTTT. Variable domain in full (rest from reference TRBV9 and TRBJ2-2): DSGVTQTPKHLITATGQRVTLRCSPRSGDLSVYWYQQSLDQGLQFLIQYYNGEERAKGNILERFSAQQFPDLHSELNLSSLELGDSALYFCASSRPIRGHNTGELFFGEGSRLTVL.

This chain links TRBV5-1 with TRBJ2-1; TRBD2 might be the D (6 bases). Deletions cut 7 bases from V and 3 bases from J, with 14 bases between. The CDR3 is made up of 14 amino acids. CDR1 and CDR2 from the germline V gene are SGHRS and YFSETQ. CDR3 nucleotides: TGCGCCAGCGGCATTGGCGGGGACTACAATGAGCAGTTCTTC. It specifies CASGIGGDYNEQFF.

This rearrangement joins TRBV15 to TRBJ2-1; the match to TRBD1 covers 7 bases. V lost 7 bases, J lost 5 bases, and 8 bases stayed unmatched. Germline CDR1 LNHNV, CDR2 YYDKDF (reference sequence). The CDR3 has 14 amino acids. This CDR3 reads CATTHGQENNEQFF. CDR3 DNA sequence: TGTGCCACCACCCACGGACAGGAGAACAATGAGCAGTTCTTC.

This rearrangement joins TRBV7-9 to TRBJ2-5; 8 bases are a match to TRBD2. V dropped 2 bases and J dropped 7; count of bases not matched to a gene: 6. Germline V CDR1 and CDR2: SEHNR, FQNEAQ (reference sequence). The CDR3 consists of 14 residues. CDR3: CASSLTSGSGTQYF. In DNA form, the CDR3 reads TGTGCCAGCAGCTTAACTAGCGGTTCGGGGACCCAGTACTTC.

The CDR3 DNA follows: TGTGCCAGCAGCCTCGGGGTCGGCACTGAAGCTTTCTTT. Its protein product is CASSLGVGTEAFF. The chain employs TRBV7-9 and TRBJ1-1; D ambiguous. Germline-derived CDR1 and CDR2 are SEHNR and FQNEAQ (reference sequence). With 5 bases removed from V and 4 bases from J, the gap between germline ends came to 11 bases. The CDR3 extends over 13 amino acids.

V is TRBV6-6 and J is TRBJ1-3; D is undetermined. The CDR3 runs to 15 residues. Germline-derived CDR1 and CDR2 are MNHNY and SVGAGI (reference sequence). The germline V and J ends were trimmed by 2 bases and 2 bases, with 10 bases remaining between them. The CDR3 spells CASSYGGSTGNTIYF. The CDR3 nucleotides are TGTGCCAGCAGTTACGGAGGGTCGACTGGAAACACCATATATTTT.

This rearrangement joins TRBV21-1 to TRBJ1-4. TRBV21-1 is a known pseudogene. The CDR3 runs 13 residues. CDR3 DNA: TGTGCCCCTGCCCCGGGACTGGGAGAAAAACTGTTTTTT. Its protein is CAPAPGLGEKLFF.

The CDR3 reads CASSGQDTGELFF. CDR3 nucleotides: TGCGCCAGCAGCGGGCAGGATACCGGGGAGCTGTTTTTT. J is TRBJ2-2 and V is TRBV5-1; D unresolved. Germline V lookup: CDR1 SGHRS, CDR2 YFSETQ. This CDR3 has 13 residues. V lost 4 bases, J lost 5 bases, and 9 bases lay in between. Supplemented by reference TRBV5-1 and TRBJ2-2, the full variable domain reads KAGVTQTPRYLIKTRGQQVTLSCSPISGHRSVSWYQQTPGQGLQFLFEYFSETQRNKGNFPGRFSGRQFSNSRSEMNVSTLELGDSALYLCASSGQDTGELFFGEGSRLTVL.

This clone has just one count. The chain joins TRBV7-9 to TRBJ2-3; TRBD1 aligns across 9 bases. CDR1 and CDR2 (germline): SEHNR, FQNEAQ (reference sequence). V lost 6 bases to trimming and J lost 4 bases; unmatched junction nucleotides: 14. CDR3 length equals 17 residues. CDR3 in DNA: TGTGCCAGCAGATTATCCCGGGACAGGGTAGGGGCAGATACGCAGTATTTT. This translates into CASRLSRDRVGADTQYF. Filled out from reference TRBV7-9 and TRBJ2-3, the complete variable domain reads DTGVSQNPRHKITKRGQNVTFRCDPISEHNRLYWYRQTLGQGPEFLTYFQNEAQLEKSRLLSDRFSAERPKGSFSTLEIQRTEQGDSAMYLCASRLSRDRVGADTQYFGPGTRLTVL.

V and J are TRBV7-6 and TRBJ2-5; 9 nucleotides agree with TRBD1. Per the germline V gene, CDR1 is SGHVS and CDR2 is FNYEAQ. This CDR3 has 16 amino acids. V was pared by 4 bases and J by 6 bases, with 12 bases of the junction left unmatched. CDR3 region: CASSSTGDRAAQTQYF. The CDR3 DNA reads TGTGCCAGCAGCTCCACGGGGGACAGGGCAGCTCAGACCCAGTACTTC.

The chain combines TRBV15 with TRBJ2-4; D perhaps matches TRBD2 (5 bases). Trimming pared 3 bases from V and 6 bases from J, leaving 18 bases between. The CDR3 consists of 16 residues. Germline V CDR1 and CDR2: LNHNV, YYDKDF (reference sequence). CDR3 residues: CATSRGSGFSLNIQYF. The CDR3 DNA sequence: TGTGCCACCAGCAGGGGCTCGGGGTTTTCACTAAACATTCAGTACTTC.

The gene calls are TRBV5-1 and TRBJ2-7, with D unresolved. This CDR3 comprises 15 residues. The V end lost 5 bases, the J end lost 0 bases, and 15 bases lay between the germline ends. In germline, CDR1 is SGHRS, CDR2 YFSETQ. The CDR3 coding sequence is TGCGCCAGCAGAGAAGACTTGAGTCGCTCCTACGAGCAGTACTTC. This gives the protein CASREDLSRSYEQYF. The full variable domain, its missing parts supplied by reference TRBV5-1 and TRBJ2-7, is KAGVTQTPRYLIKTRGQQVTLSCSPISGHRSVSWYQQTPGQGLQFLFEYFSETQRNKGNFPGRFSGRQFSNSRSEMNVSTLELGDSALYLCASREDLSRSYEQYFGPGTRLTVT.

The chain joins TRBV7-9 to TRBJ2-3, with no clear D. In germline, CDR1 is SEHNR, CDR2 FQNEAQ (reference sequence). The CDR3 totals 16 residues. V dropped 1 base and J dropped 2 bases, with 13 bases sitting between them. The CDR3 DNA is TGTGCCAGCAGCTTAGGTTTAGTAACCTCCACAGATACGCAGTATTTT. Protein sequence: CASSLGLVTSTDTQYF.

The V and J genes are TRBV30 and TRBJ1-1, with D maybe TRBD1 (6 bases). V shed 0 bases and J shed 4 bases, with 12 bases lying between them. Germline V gives CDR1 GTSNPN, CDR2 SVGIG (reference sequence). The CDR3 loop spans 14 amino acids. The CDR3 coding sequence is TGTGCCTGGAGTGTATTTCAGGGGATCACTGAAGCTTTCTTT. It specifies CAWSVFQGITEAFF.

The V gene is TRBV5-6, the J gene TRBJ1-2, with D possibly matching TRBD1 (5 bases). The V end was cut by 4 bases, the J end by 3 bases, with 10 bases between. Germline lookup yields CDR1 SGHDT and CDR2 YYEEEE. The CDR3 runs 13 residues. In DNA form, the CDR3 reads TGTGCCAGCAGCCAACAAGGGGACTATGGCTACACCTTC. It encodes CASSQQGDYGYTF.

This chain uses TRBV7-9 with TRBJ1-4, with D perhaps matching TRBD1 (5 bases). This CDR3 has 15 residues. Germline values: CDR1 SEHNR, CDR2 FQNEAQ (reference sequence). Trimming cost V 4 bases and J 6 bases, with 15 bases left between them. DNA of the CDR3: TGTGCCAGCAGCTCTTTACCAGGGATGTATGAAAAACTGTTTTTT. Translation: CASSSLPGMYEKLFF. The variable domain in full, with the rest retrieved from reference TRBV7-9 and TRBJ1-4, is DTGVSQNPRHKITKRGQNVTFRCDPISEHNRLYWYRQTLGQGPEFLTYFQNEAQLEKSRLLSDRFSAERPKGSFSTLEIQRTEQGDSAMYLCASSSLPGMYEKLFFGSGTQLSVL.

The chain uses TRBV28 and TRBJ2-7; D is unclear. The germline CDR1 and CDR2 sequences are MDHEN and SYDVKM. This CDR3 has 12 amino acids. With 2 bases removed from V and 1 base from J, the gap between germline ends came to 3 bases. CDR3 DNA sequence: TGTGCCAGCAGTTTACTATCCTACGAGCAGTACTTC. Its protein is CASSLLSYEQYF. Supplemented by reference TRBV28 and TRBJ2-7, the full variable domain reads DVKVTQSSRYLVKRTGEKVFLECVQDMDHENMFWYRQDPGLGLRLIYFSYDVKMKEKGDIPEGYSVSREKKERFSLILESASTNQTSMYLCASSLLSYEQYFGPGTRLTVT.